What follows are 30 T cell receptor beta chains derived from one specimen sequenced in a study of blood T cell repertoires in COVID-19. Assay used: immunoSEQ multiplex PCR; TCRdb lists only in-frame clones, some missing. The data contain 90,000 to 100,000 clones, 80% to 90% of them singletons. Specimen: peripheral blood. The receptors were sampled from a man aged 80 or over with acute or convalescent COVID-19.

The rearrangement links TRBV19 to TRBJ2-1; 9 nucleotides line up with TRBD2. Germline trimming cut 6 bases from V and 1 base from J; bases unmatched to any gene: 4. Germline lookup yields CDR1 LNHDA and CDR2 SQIVND (reference sequence). This CDR3 is 15 amino acids long. DNA for the CDR3: TGTGCCAGTAGGGGCCTAGCGGGATCCTACAATGAGCAGTTCTTC. It yields the protein CASRGLAGSYNEQFF. The entire variable domain, with the rest obtained from reference TRBV19 and TRBJ2-1, is as follows: DGGITQSPKYLFRKEGQNVTLSCEQNLNHDAMYWYRQDPGQGLRLIYYSQIVNDFQKGDIAEGYSVSREKKESFPLTVTSAQKNPTAFYLCASRGLAGSYNEQFFGPGTRLTVL.

To note about this clone: This sample also contains other DNA sequences that code for the same CDR3. This chain joins TRBV30 and TRBJ1-1; D gene uncertain. In germline, CDR1 is GTSNPN, CDR2 SVGIG (reference sequence). This CDR3 has 13 amino acids. Trimming removed 0 bases from V and 1 base from J, with 6 bases in between. The CDR3 nucleotides read TGTGCCTGGAGTGTAGGAGGGAACACTGAAGCTTTCTTT. Translation: CAWSVGGNTEAFF.

The chain links TRBV9 to TRBJ2-5; TRBD2 might be the D (6 bases). Germline values: CDR1 SGDLS, CDR2 YYNGEE. The V end lost 4 bases, the J end lost 2 bases, and 12 bases lay between the germline ends. The CDR3 is 14 amino acids. The CDR3 DNA reads as TGTGCCAGCAGCCCTCTTCGGGGGCAAGAGACCCAGTACTTC. Its translation is CASSPLRGQETQYF.

CDR3 residues: CATASGGTYEQYF. The CDR3 bases are TGTGCCACCGCTAGCGGGGGGACCTACGAGCAGTACTTC. The chain recombines TRBV10-3 with TRBJ2-7, with 11 bases identical to TRBD2. The ends lost 10 bases at V and 2 bases at J; junction bases unmatched: 4. The CDR3 runs 13 residues. Per germline, CDR1 ENHRY and CDR2 SYGVKD.

The chain links TRBV5-4 to TRBJ2-1; 16 bases map to TRBD2. The CDR3 extends over 20 amino acids. Losses at the gene ends were 4 bases for V and 8 bases for J; bases not matched to a gene: 18. Germline lookup yields CDR1 SGHNT and CDR2 YYREEE (reference sequence). CDR3 in amino acids: CASSQATGTSGRGFIDEQFF. CDR3 bases: TGTGCCAGCAGCCAGGCCACTGGGACTAGCGGGAGGGGGTTTATTGATGAGCAGTTCTTC.

V gene TRBV18 combines with J gene TRBJ2-7; 7 nucleotides line up with TRBD1. This CDR3 is built from 14 residues. Germline-derived CDR1 and CDR2 are KGHSH and LQKENI. Trimming cost V 5 bases and J 3 bases; bases outside gene matches: 7. The CDR3 is CASSAGTANYEQYF. The CDR3 nucleotides are TGTGCCAGCTCAGCCGGGACAGCGAACTACGAGCAGTACTTC.

This chain connects TRBV14 to TRBJ2-3, with 9 bases identical to TRBD1. Germline assignment: CDR1 SGHDN and CDR2 FVKESK. The CDR3 has 13 amino acids. V lost 4 bases, J lost 6 bases, and 2 bases stayed unmatched. CDR3 bases: TGTGCCAGCAGCCCACAGGGGGCCGATACGCAGTATTTT. The encoded protein is CASSPQGADTQYF.

This clone was observed once. V and J are TRBV4-3 and TRBJ2-1; 9 bases are a match to TRBD2. The CDR3 has 18 residues. Germline CDR1 LGHNA, CDR2 YSLEER. V shed 3 bases and J 0 bases; nucleotides not matched to a gene: 9. The CDR3 protein is CASSQALWREGSYNEQFF. The DNA of the CDR3 is TGCGCCAGCAGCCAGGCGCTGTGGCGGGAGGGCTCCTACAATGAGCAGTTCTTC.

This chain uses TRBV9 with TRBJ2-1; D is perhaps TRBD2 (5 bases). CDR3 length: 15 amino acids. Trimming removed 2 bases from V and 2 bases from J, with 11 bases in between. Germline V CDR1 and CDR2: SGDLS, YYNGEE. This CDR3 is CASSVASGAYNEQFF. The CDR3 DNA reads as TGTGCCAGCAGCGTGGCCAGCGGAGCCTACAATGAGCAGTTCTTC.

This clone came up once. The V call is TRBV5-4, the J call TRBJ1-4, with D unresolved. The CDR3 runs 14 residues. The V gene's germline CDR1 is SGHNT and CDR2 YYREEE (reference sequence). With 4 bases removed from V and 4 bases from J, the gap between germline ends came to 11 bases. The CDR3, as DNA: TGTGCCAGCAGCGGTGGGCCACGTAATGAAAAACTGTTTTTT. Protein product: CASSGGPRNEKLFF. The full variable domain, with the rest looked up from reference TRBV5-4 and TRBJ1-4, is ETGVTQSPTHLIKTRGQQVTLRCSSQSGHNTVSWYQQALGQGPQFIFQYYREEENGRGNFPPRFSGLQFPNYSSELNVNALELDDSALYLCASSGGPRNEKLFFGSGTQLSVL.

The rearrangement links TRBV28 to TRBJ2-5; maybe TRBD1 (6 bases). The CDR3 has 13 amino acids. Germline CDR1 and CDR2: MDHEN and SYDVKM. Trimming took 7 bases from V and 6 from J, leaving 15 bases between them. Here the CDR3 DNA reads TGTGCCAGCATTCAACAGGGCAGAAAGACCCAGTACTTC. Residues: CASIQQGRKTQYF. Based on the CDR3 plus reference TRBV28 and TRBJ2-5, the full variable domain is DVKVTQSSRYLVKRTGEKVFLECVQDMDHENMFWYRQDPGLGLRLIYFSYDVKMKEKGDIPEGYSVSREKKERFSLILESASTNQTSMYLCASIQQGRKTQYFGPGTRLLVL.

V and J are TRBV28 and TRBJ2-1; TRBD2 aligns across 10 bases. This CDR3 has 16 amino acids. Germline CDR1 MDHEN, CDR2 SYDVKM. Unmatched junction bases numbered 9, after V lost 1 base and J lost 9 bases. CDR3 residues: CASSLYTSGTRGEQFF. CDR3 DNA: TGTGCCAGCAGTTTATATACTAGCGGGACACGGGGTGAGCAGTTCTTC.

This sequence joins TRBV11-2 and TRBJ1-4, with a possible D match to TRBD1 (6 bases). Looked up from germline, CDR1 is SGHAT and CDR2 is FQNNGV. V lost 1 base and J lost 6, with 18 bases in between. The CDR3 loop spans 17 amino acids. The CDR3 nucleotides are TGTGCCAGCAGCTTAGGCTCCTCGGGGGGGGCTTATGAAAAACTGTTTTTT. It is translated as CASSLGSSGGAYEKLFF.

The rearrangement uses TRBV6-5 and TRBJ1-2, with 7 bases lining up with TRBD1. CDR3 length: 16 residues. Germline lookup yields CDR1 MNHEY and CDR2 SVGAGI. J lost 8 bases, V lost 0 bases, and 12 bases had no gene match. The CDR3 is CASSYSGRGRPGGYTF. As DNA, the CDR3 is TGTGCCAGCAGTTACTCCGGTAGGGGGCGACCCGGGGGCTACACCTTC.

V gene TRBV6-6 combines with J gene TRBJ2-1; D uncertain. The CDR3 sequence is 12 residues long. Between the trimmed V and J ends, which lost 3 bases and 8 bases, there was a span of 8 bases. The germline V gene has CDR1 MNHNY and CDR2 SVGAGI (reference sequence). The CDR3 protein is CASSYYLYEQFF. DNA for the CDR3: TGTGCCAGCAGTTATTATTTGTATGAGCAGTTCTTC.

The DNA of the CDR3 is TGTGCCAGCAGCCAAGTAGGCGGGGGGCGGGAGACCCAGTACTTC. Its translation: CASSQVGGGRETQYF. This rearrangement joins TRBV3-1 (or the pseudogene TRBV3-2) to TRBJ2-5, with TRBD2 matching 8 bases. J lost 5 bases, V lost 1 base, and 6 bases had no gene match. Per the germline V gene, CDR1 is LGHDT and CDR2 is YNNKEL (reference sequence). The CDR3 is 15 amino acids.

This clone was detected a few times. The chain is built from TRBV6-2 or TRBV6-3 and TRBJ2-5; 7 bases match TRBD1. Germline CDR1 is MNHEY and CDR2 is SVGEGT. After removal of 6 bases from V and 5 bases from J, the junction contained 12 bases not matched to a gene. The CDR3 sequence is 15 residues long. The CDR3 protein is CASSQYPDRIETQYF. CDR3 bases: TGTGCCAGCAGCCAATACCCGGACAGGATTGAGACCCAGTACTTC.

The J gene is TRBJ1-1, the V gene TRBV2; weak D call: TRBD1 (6 bases). The CDR3 totals 14 residues. Per the germline V gene, CDR1 is SNHLY and CDR2 is FYNNEI. V was cut by 6 bases and J by 10 bases, with 21 bases left in between. The CDR3 here is CASRKDSPRARAFF. For the CDR3, the DNA is TGTGCCAGCAGGAAGGACAGCCCGCGTGCCAGAGCTTTCTTT.

The chain carries TRBV6-6 and TRBJ1-4, with 7 bases identical to TRBD1. Losses at the gene ends were 5 bases for V and 8 bases for J; bases not matched to a gene: 11. The CDR3 has 15 amino acids. From germline, CDR1 is MNHNY and CDR2 SVGAGI (reference sequence). CDR3 region: CASSPSDREVEKLFF. The DNA of the CDR3 is TGTGCCAGCAGTCCCTCTGACAGGGAAGTCGAAAAACTGTTTTTT.

This clone was observed a few times. The genes are TRBV4-2 and TRBJ2-2; 7 bases agree with TRBD2. Germline loops: CDR1 LGHNA, CDR2 YNFKEQ. The CDR3 runs 18 residues. With 3 bases clipped from V and 5 bases from J, the junction kept 15 bases outside the gene matches. The CDR3 spells CASSHGPGGASGTGELFF. The CDR3 nucleotides are TGTGCCAGCAGCCACGGCCCGGGCGGGGCTAGCGGAACCGGGGAGCTGTTTTTT.

This sequence joins TRBV5-6 and TRBJ2-2; D gene uncertain. This CDR3 contains 15 residues. V was pared by 0 bases and J by 8 bases, with 14 bases between. CDR1 and CDR2 (germline): SGHDT, YYEEEE. CDR3 in amino acids: CASSLAQARWGELFF. The CDR3 DNA follows: TGTGCCAGCAGCTTGGCTCAGGCGAGATGGGGGGAGCTGTTTTTT.

V gene TRBV5-1 combines with J gene TRBJ1-4; weak D call: TRBD1 (5 bases). The germline gives CDR1 SGHRS, CDR2 YFSETQ. Trimming pared 0 bases from V and 8 bases from J, leaving 11 bases between. The CDR3 contains 14 residues. The CDR3 coding sequence is TGCGCCAGCAGCTTGGGACAGCCCTCAGAAAAACTGTTTTTT. This gives the protein CASSLGQPSEKLFF.

This clone was recorded a few times. The rearrangement links TRBV28 to TRBJ2-1; the match to TRBD2 covers 11 bases. Germline V lookup: CDR1 MDHEN, CDR2 SYDVKM. Losses at the gene ends were 4 bases for V and 7 bases for J; bases not matched to a gene: 9. The CDR3 runs to 16 residues. The CDR3 sequence is CASSSLRLAGRNEQFF. The DNA for the CDR3 is TGTGCCAGCAGTTCTCTGAGACTAGCGGGAAGGAATGAGCAGTTCTTC.

The genes are TRBV11-2 and TRBJ2-5; TRBD1 aligns across 8 bases. Losses at the gene ends were 5 bases for V and 6 bases for J; bases not matched to a gene: 5. There are 13 residues in the CDR3. CDR1 and CDR2 from the germline V gene are SGHAT and FQNNGV. The CDR3 sequence is CASSLDRGQTQYF. In DNA, the CDR3 is TGTGCCAGCAGCCTCGACAGGGGACAGACCCAGTACTTC.

The chain employs TRBV25-1 and TRBJ1-1; D remains ambiguous. CDR1 is MGHDK and CDR2 is SYGVNS in the germline V gene. This CDR3 contains 12 residues. Deletions cut 7 bases from V and 0 bases from J, with 6 bases between. This CDR3 is CASTGMNTEAFF. The CDR3 coding sequence is TGTGCCAGCACCGGGATGAACACTGAAGCTTTCTTT. Full variable domain (remainder filled in from reference TRBV25-1 and TRBJ1-1): EADIYQTPRYLVIGTGKKITLECSQTMGHDKMYWYQQDPGMELHLIHYSYGVNSTEKGDLSSESTVSRIRTEHFPLTLESARPSHTSQYLCASTGMNTEAFFGQGTRLTVV.

J is TRBJ1-1 and V is TRBV19, with D hard to call. CDR1 and CDR2 from the germline V gene are LNHDA and SQIVND (reference sequence). The CDR3 spans 13 residues. Trimming took 7 bases from V and 0 from J, leaving 9 bases between them. The CDR3 DNA is TGTGCCAGTAAAAACACCGTGAACACTGAAGCTTTCTTT. This translates into CASKNTVNTEAFF.

This rearrangement joins TRBV6-2 or TRBV6-3 to TRBJ2-2; TRBD2 aligns across 10 bases. Germline V gene lookup returns CDR1 MNHEY and CDR2 SVGEGT. Germline trimming cut 2 bases from V and 1 base from J; bases unmatched to any gene: 13. This CDR3 has 20 residues. The CDR3 DNA is TGTGCCAGCAGTTACGGGTCAGGGAATAGCGGGAGGCTGAACACCGGGGAGCTGTTTTTT. This gives the protein CASSYGSGNSGRLNTGELFF.

A single count supports this clone. This chain joins TRBV5-4 and TRBJ2-1; 9 bases are a match to TRBD1. Trimming removed 2 bases from V and 2 bases from J; junction bases left unmatched: 2. Germline V gene data show CDR1 as SGHNT and CDR2 as YYREEE (reference sequence). There are 15 residues in the CDR3. The CDR3 DNA is TGTGCCAGCAGCTTTCGGACAGGGGCCTACAATGAGCAGTTCTTC. As protein: CASSFRTGAYNEQFF.

The CDR3 DNA is TGTGCCAGCAGCCAACGGACAGGGAACGTGGAGACCCAGTACTTC. This sequence encodes CASSQRTGNVETQYF. This chain uses TRBV14 with TRBJ2-5, with TRBD1 identical over 8 bases. The J segment lost 5 bases and the V segment lost 2 bases, leaving 7 bases of the junction unmatched. The CDR3 has 15 residues. Germline loops: CDR1 SGHDN, CDR2 FVKESK. The full variable domain, completed using reference TRBV14 and TRBJ2-5, is EAGVTQFPSHSVIEKGQTVTLRCDPISGHDNLYWYRRVMGKEIKFLLHFVKESKQDESGMPNNRFLAERTGGTYSTLKVQPAELEDSGVYFCASSQRTGNVETQYFGPGTRLLVL.

The chain uses TRBV28 and TRBJ1-1; a possible D gene is TRBD1 (6 bases). CDR3 length: 12 residues. Germline values: CDR1 MDHEN, CDR2 SYDVKM. The V end lost 3 bases, the J end lost 4 bases, and 6 bases lay between the germline ends. The CDR3 loop is CASSFRGTEAFF. DNA for the CDR3: TGTGCCAGCAGTTTCAGGGGCACTGAAGCTTTCTTT.